The TCR beta chain under discussion was sequenced for a study of molecular identifiers for immune sequencing clone quantification. RNA fractions of 10%, 30% or 50% and roughly 19,000 to 1,100,000 sorted cells were the source of naive CD8 libraries. V dropped 1 base and J dropped 6 bases, with 14 bases sitting between them. Germline V lookup: CDR1 MNHEY, CDR2 SMNVEV (reference sequence). The CDR3 is made up of 15 amino acids. TCRdb ran MiXCR on the PCR reads and lists one entry per CDR3 protein. The sample has over 600,000 distinct CDR3 sequences, about 20% seen once; the top ten hold roughly 0.83%. This sequence joins TRBV27 and TRBJ2-3; the D gene is possibly TRBD2 (5 bases). The source of this sequence is a human donor in good health. Some libraries in this study had Jurkat cell RNA spiked in. Sequencing was done on a sample of naive CD8+ T cells from blood, with Jurkat cell RNA spiked in. The subset was: FACS-sorted CD8+CD4-CCR7+CD45RA+ naive T cells. The CDR3 bases are TGTGCCAGCAGTTTATGGTTCCCGGCGGGTGATACGCAGTATTTT. Translating gives CASSLWFPAGDTQYF.